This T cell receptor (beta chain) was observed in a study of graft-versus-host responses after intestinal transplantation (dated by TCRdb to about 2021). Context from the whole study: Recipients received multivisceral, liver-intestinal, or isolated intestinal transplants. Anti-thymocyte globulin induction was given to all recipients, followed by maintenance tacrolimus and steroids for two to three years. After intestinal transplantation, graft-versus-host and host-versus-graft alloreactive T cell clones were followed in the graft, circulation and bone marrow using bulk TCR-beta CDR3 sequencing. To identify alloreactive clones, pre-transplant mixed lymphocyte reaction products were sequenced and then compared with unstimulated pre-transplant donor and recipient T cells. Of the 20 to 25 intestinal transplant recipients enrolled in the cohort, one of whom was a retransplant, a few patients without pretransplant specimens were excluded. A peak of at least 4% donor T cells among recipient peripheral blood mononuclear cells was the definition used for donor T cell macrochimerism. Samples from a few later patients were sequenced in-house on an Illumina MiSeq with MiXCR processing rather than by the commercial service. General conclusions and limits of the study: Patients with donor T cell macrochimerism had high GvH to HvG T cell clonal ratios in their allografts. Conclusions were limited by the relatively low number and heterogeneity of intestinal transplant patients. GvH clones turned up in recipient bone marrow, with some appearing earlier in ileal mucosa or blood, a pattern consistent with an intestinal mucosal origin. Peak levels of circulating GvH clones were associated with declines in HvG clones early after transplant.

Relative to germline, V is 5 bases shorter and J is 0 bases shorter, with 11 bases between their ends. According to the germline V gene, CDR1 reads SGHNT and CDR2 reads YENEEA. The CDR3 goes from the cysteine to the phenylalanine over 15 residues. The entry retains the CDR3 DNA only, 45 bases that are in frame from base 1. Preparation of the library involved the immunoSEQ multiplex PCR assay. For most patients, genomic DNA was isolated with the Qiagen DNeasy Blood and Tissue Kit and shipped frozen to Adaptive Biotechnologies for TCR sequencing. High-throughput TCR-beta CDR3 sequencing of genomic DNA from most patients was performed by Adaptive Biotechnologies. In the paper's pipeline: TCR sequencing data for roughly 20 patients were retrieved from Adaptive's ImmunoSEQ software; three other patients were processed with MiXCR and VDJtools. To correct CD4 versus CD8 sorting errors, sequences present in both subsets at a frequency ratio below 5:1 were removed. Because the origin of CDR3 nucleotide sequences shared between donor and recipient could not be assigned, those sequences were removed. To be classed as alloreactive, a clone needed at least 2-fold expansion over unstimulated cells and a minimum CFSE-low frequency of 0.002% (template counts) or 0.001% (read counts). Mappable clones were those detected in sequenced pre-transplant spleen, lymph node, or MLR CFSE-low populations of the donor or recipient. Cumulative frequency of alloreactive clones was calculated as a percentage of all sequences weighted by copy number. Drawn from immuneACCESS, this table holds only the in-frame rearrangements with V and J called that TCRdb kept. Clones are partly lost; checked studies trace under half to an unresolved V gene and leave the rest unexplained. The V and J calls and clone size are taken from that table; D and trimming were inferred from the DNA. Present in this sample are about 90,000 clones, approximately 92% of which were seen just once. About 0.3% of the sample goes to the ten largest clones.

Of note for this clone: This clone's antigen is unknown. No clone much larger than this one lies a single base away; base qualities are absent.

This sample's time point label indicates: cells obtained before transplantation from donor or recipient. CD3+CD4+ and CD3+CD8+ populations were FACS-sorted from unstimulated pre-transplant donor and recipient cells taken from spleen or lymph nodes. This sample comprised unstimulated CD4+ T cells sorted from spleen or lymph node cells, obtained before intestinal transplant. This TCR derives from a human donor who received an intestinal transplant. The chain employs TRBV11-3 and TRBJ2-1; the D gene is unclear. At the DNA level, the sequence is TGTGCCAGCAGCCGAGTCTCGAGCTCCTACAATGAGCAGTTCTTC. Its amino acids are CASSRVSSSYNEQFF. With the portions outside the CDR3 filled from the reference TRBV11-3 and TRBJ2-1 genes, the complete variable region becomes EAGVVQSPRYKIIEKKQPVAFWCNPISGHNTLYWYLQNLGQGPELLIRYENEEAVDDSQLPKDRFSAERLKGVDSTLKIQPAELGDSAVYLCASSRVSSSYNEQFFGPGTRLTVL.